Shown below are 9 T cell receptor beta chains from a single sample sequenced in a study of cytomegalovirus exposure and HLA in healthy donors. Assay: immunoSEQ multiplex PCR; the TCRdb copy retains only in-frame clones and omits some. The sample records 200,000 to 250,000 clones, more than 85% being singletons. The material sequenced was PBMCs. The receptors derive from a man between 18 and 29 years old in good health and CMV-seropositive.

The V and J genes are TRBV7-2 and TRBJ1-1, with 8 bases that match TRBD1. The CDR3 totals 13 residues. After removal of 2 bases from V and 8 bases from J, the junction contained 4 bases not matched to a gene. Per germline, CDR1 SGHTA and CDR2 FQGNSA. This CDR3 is CASSLLRQGEAFF. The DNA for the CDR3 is TGTGCCAGCAGCTTATTGAGACAGGGGGAAGCTTTCTTT.

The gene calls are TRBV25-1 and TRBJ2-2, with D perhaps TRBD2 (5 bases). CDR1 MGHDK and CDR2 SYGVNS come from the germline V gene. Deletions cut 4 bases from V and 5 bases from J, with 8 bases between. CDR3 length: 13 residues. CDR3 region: CASSAPGTGELFF. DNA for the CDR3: TGTGCCAGCAGTGCCCCGGGAACCGGGGAGCTGTTTTTT. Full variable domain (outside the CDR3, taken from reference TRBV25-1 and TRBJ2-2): EADIYQTPRYLVIGTGKKITLECSQTMGHDKMYWYQQDPGMELHLIHYSYGVNSTEKGDLSSESTVSRIRTEHFPLTLESARPSHTSQYLCASSAPGTGELFFGEGSRLTVL.

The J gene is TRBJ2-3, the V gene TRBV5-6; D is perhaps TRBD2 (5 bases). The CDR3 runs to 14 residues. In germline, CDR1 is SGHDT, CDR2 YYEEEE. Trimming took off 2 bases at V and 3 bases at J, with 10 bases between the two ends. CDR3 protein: CASSLLGITDTQYF. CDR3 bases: TGTGCCAGCAGCTTACTAGGGATTACAGATACGCAGTATTTT.

In nucleotides, the CDR3 is TGTGCCAGCAGCGTAGAAGGAGGGCTGTCGATGGGAATCGGAGAGACCCAGTACTTC. It is translated as CASSVEGGLSMGIGETQYF. The J gene is TRBJ2-5, the V gene TRBV9; perhaps TRBD2 as D (6 bases). The CDR3 consists of 19 residues. Germline lookup yields CDR1 SGDLS and CDR2 YYNGEE. Trimming stripped 0 bases from V and 4 bases from J, with 25 bases between. The whole variable domain, remainder taken from reference TRBV9 and TRBJ2-5, is DSGVTQTPKHLITATGQRVTLRCSPRSGDLSVYWYQQSLDQGLQFLIQYYNGEERAKGNILERFSAQQFPDLHSELNLSSLELGDSALYFCASSVEGGLSMGIGETQYFGPGTRLLVL.

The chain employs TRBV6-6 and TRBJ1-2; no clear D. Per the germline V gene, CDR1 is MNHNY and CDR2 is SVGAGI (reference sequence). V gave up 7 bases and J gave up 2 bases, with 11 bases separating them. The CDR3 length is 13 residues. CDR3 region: CASTTVVNYGYTF. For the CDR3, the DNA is TGTGCCAGCACCACGGTAGTAAACTATGGCTACACCTTC.

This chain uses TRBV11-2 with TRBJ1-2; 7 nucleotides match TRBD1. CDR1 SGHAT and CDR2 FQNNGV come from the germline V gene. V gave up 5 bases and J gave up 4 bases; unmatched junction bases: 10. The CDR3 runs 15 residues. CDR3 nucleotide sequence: TGTGCCAGCAGCGAATGGACAGGACCTAGCTATGGCTACACCTTC. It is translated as CASSEWTGPSYGYTF.

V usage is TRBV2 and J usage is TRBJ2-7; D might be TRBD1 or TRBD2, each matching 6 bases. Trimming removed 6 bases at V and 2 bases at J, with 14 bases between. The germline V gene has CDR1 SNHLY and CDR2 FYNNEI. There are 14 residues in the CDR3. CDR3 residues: CASRVGGSTYEQYF. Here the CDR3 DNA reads TGTGCCAGCAGGGTGGGGGGCTCTACCTACGAGCAGTACTTC. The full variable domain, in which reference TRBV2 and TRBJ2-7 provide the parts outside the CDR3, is EPEVTQTPSHQVTQMGQEVILRCVPISNHLYFYWYRQILGQKVEFLVSFYNNEISEKSEIFDDQFSVERPDGSNFTLKIRSTKLEDSAMYFCASRVGGSTYEQYFGPGTRLTVT.

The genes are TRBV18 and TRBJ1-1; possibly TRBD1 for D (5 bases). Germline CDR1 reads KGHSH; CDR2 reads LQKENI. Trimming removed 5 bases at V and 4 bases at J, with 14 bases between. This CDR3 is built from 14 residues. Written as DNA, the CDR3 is TGTGCCAGCTCAGCCCGGGACCTGGGCACTGAAGCTTTCTTT. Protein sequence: CASSARDLGTEAFF.

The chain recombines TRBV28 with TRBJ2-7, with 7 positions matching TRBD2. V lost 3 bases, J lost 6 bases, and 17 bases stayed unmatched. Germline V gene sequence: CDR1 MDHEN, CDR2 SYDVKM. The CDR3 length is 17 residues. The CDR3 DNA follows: TGTGCCAGCAGTTTTCGGAGGGCTAGCGGACTCCCATTCGAGCAGTACTTC. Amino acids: CASSFRRASGLPFEQYF.